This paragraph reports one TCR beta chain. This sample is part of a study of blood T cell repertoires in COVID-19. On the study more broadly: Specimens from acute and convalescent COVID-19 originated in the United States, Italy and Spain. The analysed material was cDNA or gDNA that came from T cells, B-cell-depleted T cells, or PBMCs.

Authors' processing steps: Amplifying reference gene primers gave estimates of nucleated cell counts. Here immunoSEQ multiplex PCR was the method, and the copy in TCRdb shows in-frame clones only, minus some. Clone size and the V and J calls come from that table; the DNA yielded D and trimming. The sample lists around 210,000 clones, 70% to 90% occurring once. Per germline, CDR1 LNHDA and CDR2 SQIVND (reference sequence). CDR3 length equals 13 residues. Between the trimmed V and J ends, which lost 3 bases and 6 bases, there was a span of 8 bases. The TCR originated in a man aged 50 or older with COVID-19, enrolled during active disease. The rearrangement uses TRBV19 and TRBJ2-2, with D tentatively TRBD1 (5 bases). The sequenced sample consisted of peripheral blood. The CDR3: CASSITGAGELFF. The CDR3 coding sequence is TGTGCCAGTAGTATTACAGGCGCCGGGGAGCTGTTTTTT.